Below, 28 T cell receptor beta chains from the same sample are listed, as sequenced in a study of cytomegalovirus exposure and HLA in healthy donors. Primers for the PCR totalled 60 Vbeta and 13 Jbeta. Using immunoSEQ multiplex PCR, the repertoire was profiled, and TCRdb retains in-frame clones only, with some absent. The profile covers 100,000 or so clones, with 70% to 80% appearing a single time and around 4% taken by the ten largest. The material sequenced was PBMCs. All receptors come from a female donor in good health and CMV-seropositive.

V is TRBV5-1 and J is TRBJ1-2; tentative D call: TRBD1 (6 bases). Germline V gene lookup returns CDR1 SGHRS and CDR2 YFSETQ. There are 12 residues in the CDR3. V was clipped by 4 bases and J by 10 bases, with 14 bases between them. For the CDR3, the DNA is TGCGCCAGCAGCCCGGCCGACAGGAACTACACCTTC. As protein: CASSPADRNYTF.

This clone came up a few times. The CDR3 DNA follows: TGTGCCAGCGGAACGGCGTACTATCCCTACGAGCAGTACTTC. It yields the protein CASGTAYYPYEQYF. This chain links TRBV2 with TRBJ2-7; D remains unclear. The CDR3 extends over 14 amino acids. V lost 8 bases and J 2 bases, leaving 16 bases between the germline ends. In germline, CDR1 is SNHLY, CDR2 FYNNEI.

The V call is TRBV30, the J call TRBJ2-3; TRBD2 agrees at 7 bases. Germline V lookup: CDR1 GTSNPN, CDR2 SVGIG (reference sequence). This CDR3 contains 13 residues. Germline trimming cut 5 bases from V and 1 base from J; bases unmatched to any gene: 3. The CDR3 region is CAWGGGGTDTQYF. CDR3 coding DNA: TGTGCCTGGGGGGGAGGGGGCACAGATACGCAGTATTTT. The whole variable domain, filled in from reference TRBV30 and TRBJ2-3, reads SQTIHQWPATLVQPVGSPLSLECTVEGTSNPNLYWYRQAAGRGLQLLFYSVGIGQISSEVPQNLSASRPQDRQFILSSKKLLLSDSGFYLCAWGGGGTDTQYFGPGTRLTVL.

The CDR3: CASSSSQGPLTGELFF. In DNA form, the CDR3 reads TGTGCCAGCAGCTCCTCGCAGGGGCCGCTCACCGGGGAGCTGTTTTTT. This rearrangement joins TRBV7-2 to TRBJ2-2; tentatively, D is TRBD1 (6 bases). Deletions cut 4 bases from V and 4 bases from J, with 16 bases between. The CDR3 is 16 residues long. In germline, CDR1 is SGHTA, CDR2 FQGNSA.

V is TRBV6-4 and J is TRBJ2-3; 10 bases line up with TRBD2. Germline V gene sequence: CDR1 MRHNA, CDR2 SNTAGT. Losses at the gene ends were 2 bases for V and 5 bases for J; bases not matched to a gene: 4. The CDR3 consists of 15 residues. CDR3 DNA sequence: TGTGCCAGCAGTGACGGGATAGCGGGAGGAGATACGCAGTATTTT. It translates to CASSDGIAGGDTQYF.

This clone was detected only a few times. This chain links TRBV5-1 with TRBJ1-5, with 7 bases fitting TRBD1. CDR1 SGHRS and CDR2 YFSETQ come from the germline V gene. Trimming cost V 0 bases and J 10 bases; bases outside gene matches: 4. The CDR3 sequence is 13 residues long. As DNA, the CDR3 is TGCGCCAGCAGCTTGGAGGGGGCACTCCCCCAGCATTTT. Its translation: CASSLEGALPQHF.

The J gene is TRBJ2-5, the V gene TRBV9; D gene ambiguous. CDR1 and CDR2 from the germline V gene are SGDLS and YYNGEE. Trimming pared 3 bases from V and 9 bases from J, leaving 21 bases between. This CDR3 has 15 amino acids. CDR3 sequence reads: CASSDKLGLGRAQYF. DNA of the CDR3: TGTGCCAGCAGCGACAAGCTAGGTCTAGGTCGGGCCCAGTACTTC.

The chain uses TRBV6-6 and TRBJ1-2; 8 bases line up with TRBD1. V was pared by 5 bases and J by 8 bases, with 10 bases of the junction left unmatched. Germline assignment: CDR1 MNHNY and CDR2 SVGAGI (reference sequence). The CDR3 has 14 amino acids. CDR3 nucleotides: TGTGCCAGCAGTAAACGGGACAGGTTCTACGGCTACACCTTC. It codes for CASSKRDRFYGYTF.

The chain joins TRBV5-1 to TRBJ2-1, with 13 bases lining up with TRBD2. V gave up 4 bases and J gave up 6 bases; unmatched junction bases: 7. The length of the CDR3 is 16 residues. The germline V gene encodes CDR1 SGHRS and CDR2 YFSETQ. The CDR3 protein is CASSNSGLAGINEQFF. The DNA of the CDR3 is TGCGCCAGCAGCAACTCGGGACTAGCGGGGATCAATGAGCAGTTCTTC.

V and J are TRBV10-3 and TRBJ2-7, with 7 positions matching TRBD2. In germline, CDR1 is ENHRY, CDR2 SYGVKD. The CDR3 covers 14 residues. The V gene end was trimmed by 2 bases and the J gene end by 4 bases; junction bases not matched to a gene: 5. The CDR3 nucleotides read TGTGCCATCAGTGAGGGCGGGAGACCATACGAGCAGTACTTC. Translating it yields CAISEGGRPYEQYF.

V usage is TRBV10-1 and J usage is TRBJ2-7, with 10 bases aligning to TRBD1. Looked up from germline, CDR1 is WNHNN and CDR2 is SYGVQD (reference sequence). This CDR3 region has 17 residues. The J segment lost 3 bases and the V segment lost 2 bases, leaving 10 bases of the junction unmatched. The CDR3 here is CASSETQRTGGHYEQYF. In nucleotides, the CDR3 is TGCGCCAGCAGTGAGACCCAACGGACAGGGGGGCACTACGAGCAGTACTTC.

The chain recombines TRBV6-1 with TRBJ2-6, with 7 bases that match TRBD1. Per the germline V gene, CDR1 is MNHNS and CDR2 is SASEGT. The CDR3 spans 15 residues. Losses at the gene ends were 2 bases for V and 4 bases for J; bases not matched to a gene: 2. The CDR3: CASSERGPGANVLTF. DNA for the CDR3: TGTGCCAGCAGTGAAAGGGGGCCCGGGGCCAACGTCCTGACTTTC.

This clone was seen only once. The sample has other DNA sequences that encode this CDR3 too. This rearrangement joins TRBV25-1 to TRBJ2-1, with TRBD2 matching over 8 bases. V dropped 6 bases and J dropped 6; count of bases not matched to a gene: 10. Per germline, CDR1 MGHDK and CDR2 SYGVNS. The CDR3 extends over 15 amino acids. CDR3 DNA sequence: TGTGCCAGCAGCGAAACAAGCGGGAGCGGCAATGAGCAGTTCTTC. Residues: CASSETSGSGNEQFF.

The sample holds a few counts of this clone. Sequence at one end of the junction differs from germline and may be a read error. The chain carries TRBV20-1 and TRBJ2-1, with a possible D match to TRBD2 (5 bases). The CDR3 length is 11 residues. In germline, CDR1 is DFQATT, CDR2 SNEGSKA (reference sequence). Written as DNA, the CDR3 is TGCAGTGCTAGAATGAGGGCGAGCGGCGTCTTC. It translates to CSARMRASGVF.

This chain connects TRBV12-1 to TRBJ2-5; the DNA was not compared with TRBD1, the D call given in the table. TRBV12-1 is recorded as a pseudogene. The CDR3 sequence is 20 residues long. CDR3 sequence: CASSATGADSKQRGQETQYF. The DNA for the CDR3 is TGTGCCAGCAGCGCCACAGGGGCCGATTCAAAACAAAGGGGGCAAGAGACCCAGTACTTC.

Only a few counts were recorded for this clone. V gene TRBV11-2 combines with J gene TRBJ2-1; 7 bases line up with TRBD2. Trimming cost V 0 bases and J 7 bases; bases outside gene matches: 6. Germline V lookup: CDR1 SGHAT, CDR2 FQNNGV. The CDR3 has 15 amino acids. CDR3 in DNA: TGTGCCAGCAGCTTAGAACGCGGGAGTTGGAATGAGCAGTTCTTC. Amino acid sequence: CASSLERGSWNEQFF.

This rearrangement joins TRBV11-2 to TRBJ2-7; D may be TRBD2 (6 bases). The V and J ends lost 1 base and 6 bases respectively, with 13 bases between them. CDR1 is SGHAT and CDR2 is FQNNGV in the germline V gene. CDR3 length: 14 residues. DNA for the CDR3: TGTGCCAGCAGCTTAGGGGACTGGCTCCTCGAGCAGTACTTC. This codes for CASSLGDWLLEQYF.

The chain couples TRBV7-9 to TRBJ1-5, with a tentative D call TRBD1 (5 bases). Germline V CDR1 and CDR2: SEHNR, FQNEAQ (reference sequence). The CDR3 runs to 17 residues. V was pared by 3 bases and J by 0 bases, with 15 bases between. CDR3 sequence: CASSFYQGSSSNQPQHF. CDR3 nucleotide sequence: TGTGCCAGCAGCTTCTACCAGGGCTCTTCTAGCAATCAGCCCCAGCATTTT.

This chain uses TRBV2 with TRBJ2-2; 8 bases agree with TRBD1. V shed 6 bases and J 7 bases; nucleotides not matched to a gene: 4. The CDR3 has 13 amino acids. Germline lookup yields CDR1 SNHLY and CDR2 FYNNEI. The CDR3 DNA follows: TGTGCCAGCAGGCCAGGGGGCCTCGGGGAGCTGTTTTTT. Encoded protein: CASRPGGLGELFF.

The gene calls are TRBV7-2 and TRBJ2-5, with 8 nucleotides matching TRBD1. The assigned J gene may be wrong: the sequence end matches TRBJ2-7 better. The germline CDR1 and CDR2 sequences are SGHTA and FQGNSA. The CDR3 is 14 residues long. CDR3 coding DNA: TGTGCCAGCAGCCGCGACAGGGGCGGCTACGAGCAGTACTTC. It encodes CASSRDRGGYEQYF.

The sample holds a few counts of this clone. This chain connects TRBV5-6 to TRBJ1-4; maybe TRBD1 (5 bases). There are 17 residues in the CDR3. V was clipped by 0 bases and J by 0 bases, with 12 bases between them. Per germline, CDR1 SGHDT and CDR2 YYEEEE. The CDR3, as DNA: TGTGCCAGCAGCTTGGTGGGGGACTCCGCAACTAATGAAAAACTGTTTTTT. Its protein is CASSLVGDSATNEKLFF.

The chain employs TRBV6-5 and TRBJ2-1; TRBD1 agrees at 11 bases. The CDR3 loop spans 15 amino acids. Germline values: CDR1 MNHEY, CDR2 SVGAGI. Trimming at V came to 9 bases and at J to 5 bases, leaving 9 bases not matched to a gene. The CDR3 DNA reads TGTGCCAGTACCCGGACAGGGGGCAGAAACAATGAGCAGTTCTTC. Protein: CASTRTGGRNNEQFF.

This chain links TRBV5-5 with TRBJ1-5, with D possibly TRBD1 on 6 matching bases. This CDR3 is 18 amino acids long. Trimming took 2 bases from V and 0 from J, leaving 18 bases between them. Germline values: CDR1 SGHKS, CDR2 YYEKEE (reference sequence). The CDR3 region has the DNA TGTGCCAGCAGCTTCGAGGGCAGGGGACCCTATAGCAATCAGCCCCAGCATTTT. Translation gives CASSFEGRGPYSNQPQHF.

The rearrangement uses TRBV4-3 and TRBJ1-1; the D is unclear. The CDR3 totals 13 residues. The V end was cut by 0 bases, the J end by 4 bases, with 6 bases between. The germline V gene encodes CDR1 LGHNA and CDR2 YSLEER. CDR3 nucleotide sequence: TGCGCCAGCAGCCAAGATATCGGCACTGAAGCTTTCTTT. This codes for CASSQDIGTEAFF.

The V gene is TRBV5-5, the J gene TRBJ1-5, with a possible D match to TRBD1 (5 bases). Trimming removed 2 bases at V and 3 bases at J, with 12 bases between. This CDR3 has 15 residues. Germline CDR1 and CDR2: SGHKS and YYEKEE (reference sequence). The CDR3 sequence is CASSLTGNSNQPQHF. The DNA for the CDR3 is TGTGCCAGCAGCTTAACAGGAAACTCCAATCAGCCCCAGCATTTT. The full variable domain, its missing parts supplied by reference TRBV5-5 and TRBJ1-5, is DAGVTQSPTHLIKTRGQQVTLRCSPISGHKSVSWYQQVLGQGPQFIFQYYEKEERGRGNFPDRFSARQFPNYSSELNVNALLLGDSALYLCASSLTGNSNQPQHFGDGTRLSIL.

This clone appeared a few times. The chain recombines TRBV19 with TRBJ2-3; TRBD2 aligns across 8 bases. Germline CDR1 reads LNHDA; CDR2 reads SQIVND (reference sequence). The CDR3 totals 15 residues. The V and J ends lost 4 bases and 2 bases, in that order; junction bases with no gene match: 5. Here the CDR3 DNA reads TGTGCCAGTAGTACTACTAGCGGCCACACAGATACGCAGTATTTT. This translates into CASSTTSGHTDTQYF.

This clone was seen only a few times. The V and J genes are TRBV23-1 and TRBJ2-7; TRBD2 might be the D (6 bases). TRBV23-1 is an open reading frame whose function is uncertain. Trimming removed 3 bases at V and 2 bases at J, with 17 bases between. This CDR3 has 16 residues. This CDR3 is CASSHPGDQAPYEQYF. In DNA, the CDR3 is TGCGCCAGCAGTCATCCGGGGGACCAGGCCCCCTACGAGCAGTACTTC.

V is TRBV9 and J is TRBJ1-1; no clear D. The germline gives CDR1 SGDLS, CDR2 YYNGEE. The V and J ends lost 0 bases and 3 bases respectively, with 12 bases between them. The CDR3 spans 15 residues. CDR3 in amino acids: CASSVDPGMDTEAFF. CDR3 sequence (DNA): TGTGCCAGCAGCGTAGATCCGGGAATGGACACTGAAGCTTTCTTT.